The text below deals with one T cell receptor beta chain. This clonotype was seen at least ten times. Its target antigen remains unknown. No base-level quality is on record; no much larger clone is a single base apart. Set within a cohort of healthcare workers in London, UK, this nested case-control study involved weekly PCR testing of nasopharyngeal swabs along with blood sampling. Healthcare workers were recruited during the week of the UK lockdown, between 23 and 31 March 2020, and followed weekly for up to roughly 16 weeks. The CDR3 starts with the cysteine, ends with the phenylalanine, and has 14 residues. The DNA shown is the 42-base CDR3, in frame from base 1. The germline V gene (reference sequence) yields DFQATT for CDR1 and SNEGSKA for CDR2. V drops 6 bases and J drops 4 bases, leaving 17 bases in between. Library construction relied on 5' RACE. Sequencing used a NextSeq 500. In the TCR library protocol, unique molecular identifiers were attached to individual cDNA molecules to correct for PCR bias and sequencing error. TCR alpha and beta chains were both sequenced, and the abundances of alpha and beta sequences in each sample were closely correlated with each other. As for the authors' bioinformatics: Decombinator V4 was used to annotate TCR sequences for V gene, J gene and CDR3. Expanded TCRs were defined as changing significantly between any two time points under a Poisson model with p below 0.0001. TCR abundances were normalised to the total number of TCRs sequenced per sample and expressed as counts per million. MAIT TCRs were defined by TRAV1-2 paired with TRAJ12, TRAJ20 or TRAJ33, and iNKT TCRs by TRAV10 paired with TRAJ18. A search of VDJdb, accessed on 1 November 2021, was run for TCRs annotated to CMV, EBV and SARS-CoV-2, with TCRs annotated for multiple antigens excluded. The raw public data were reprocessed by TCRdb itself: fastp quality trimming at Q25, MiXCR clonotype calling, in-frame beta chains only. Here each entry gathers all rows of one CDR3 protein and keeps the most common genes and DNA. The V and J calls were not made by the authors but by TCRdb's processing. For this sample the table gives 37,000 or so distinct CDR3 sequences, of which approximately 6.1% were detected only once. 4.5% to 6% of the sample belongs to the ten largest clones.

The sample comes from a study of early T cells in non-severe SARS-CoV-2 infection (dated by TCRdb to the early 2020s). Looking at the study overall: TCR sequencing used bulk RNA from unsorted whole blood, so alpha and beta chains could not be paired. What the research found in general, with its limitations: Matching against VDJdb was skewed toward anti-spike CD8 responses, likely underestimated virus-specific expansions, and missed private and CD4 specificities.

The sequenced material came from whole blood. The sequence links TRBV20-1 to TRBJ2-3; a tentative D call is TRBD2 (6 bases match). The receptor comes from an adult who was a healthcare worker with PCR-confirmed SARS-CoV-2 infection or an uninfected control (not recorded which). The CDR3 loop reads CSAFQAGYSDTQYF. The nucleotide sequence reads TGCAGTGCCTTCCAGGCGGGATATTCAGATACGCAGTATTTT.